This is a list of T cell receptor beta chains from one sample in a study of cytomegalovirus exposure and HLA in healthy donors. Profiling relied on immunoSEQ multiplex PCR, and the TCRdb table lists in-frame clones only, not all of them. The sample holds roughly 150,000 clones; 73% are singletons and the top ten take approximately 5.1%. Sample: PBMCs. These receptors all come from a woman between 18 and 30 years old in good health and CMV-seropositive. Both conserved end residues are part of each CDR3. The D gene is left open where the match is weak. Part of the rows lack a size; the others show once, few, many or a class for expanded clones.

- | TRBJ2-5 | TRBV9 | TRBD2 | TGTGCCAGCAGCGGGGGGGGGTTCGTGGAGACCCAGTACTTC | CASSGGGFVETQYF
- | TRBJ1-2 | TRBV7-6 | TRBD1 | TGTGCCAGCAGCTCTTGGAGACAGGGAGACTATGGCTACACCTTC | CASSSWRQGDYGYTF
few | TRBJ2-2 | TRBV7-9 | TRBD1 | TGTGCCAGCAGCCAAAAACAGGGGACCCCGAACACCGGGGAGCTGTTTTTT | CASSQKQGTPNTGELFF
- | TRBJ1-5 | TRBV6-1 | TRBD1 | TGTGCCAGCCTGGGACAGGGGAATCAGCCCCAGCATTTT | CASLGQGNQPQHF
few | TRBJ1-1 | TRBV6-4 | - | TGTGCCAGCAGTGACTCACAGAACACTGAAGCTTTCTTT | CASSDSQNTEAFF
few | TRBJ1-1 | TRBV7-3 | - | TGTGCCAGCAGCTCAAGACAGAACACTGAAGCTTTCTTT | CASSSRQNTEAFF
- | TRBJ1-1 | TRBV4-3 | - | TGCGTCGGGGTGAGCACTGAAGCTTTCTTT | CVGVSTEAFF
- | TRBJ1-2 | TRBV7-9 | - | TGTGCCAGCAGCGGGGAGGGGCGAGGCTACACCTTC | CASSGEGRGYTF
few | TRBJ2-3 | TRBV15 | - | TGTGCCACCAGCAGAGATCTGGGGCTGGGCACAGATACGCAGTATTTT | CATSRDLGLGTDTQYF
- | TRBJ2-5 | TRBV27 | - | TGTGCCAGCAGAGCAACCGTCCGGGTCTACCAAGAGACCCAGTACTTC | CASRATVRVYQETQYF
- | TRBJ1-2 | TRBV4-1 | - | TGCGCCAGCAGCCAAGGGGGCGCGGGGTATGGCTACACCTTC | CASSQGGAGYGYTF
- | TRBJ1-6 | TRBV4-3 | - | TGCGCCAGCAGCCAAGACCCACAGGGTCGATCACCCCTCCACTTT | CASSQDPQGRSPLHF
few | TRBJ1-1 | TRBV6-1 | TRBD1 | TGTGCCAGCAGTGGATACAGGGGCAAGGACACTGAAGCTTTCTTT | CASSGYRGKDTEAFF
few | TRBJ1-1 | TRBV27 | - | TGTGCCAGCAGTCCGCAGGGAAGGGGAGCTTTCTTT | CASSPQGRGAFF
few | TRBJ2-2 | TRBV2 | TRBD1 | TGTGCCAGCAGGGGACAGGGGGCGGTCTCCGGGGAGCTGTTTTTT | CASRGQGAVSGELFF
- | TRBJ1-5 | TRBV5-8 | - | TGTGCCAGCAGCTTGGTTTTCGCCGCAGTTACCAATCAGCCCCAGCATTTT | CASSLVFAAVTNQPQHF
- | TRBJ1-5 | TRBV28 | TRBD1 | TGTGCCACCTGGGACAGGGGAAATCAGCCCCAGCATTTT | CATWDRGNQPQHF